The source of this TCR beta chain is a study of vaccination and CD4 T cells after COVID-19. Treatment: roughly 11-day PBMC culture with coronavirus spike peptide pools or control peptides (ViraFEST assay). By negative selection, CD4+ T cells were isolated once culture had run for around ten days. The V gene's germline CDR1 is MNHEY and CDR2 SMNVEV (reference sequence). CDR3 length: 19 amino acids. V lost 3 bases and J lost 4; bases outside the gene matches: 12. Points from the study as a whole: The median count of SARS-CoV-2-reactive clonotypes rose from 21 to 38, not significantly.

Sequencing of the DNA from cultured CD4+ T cells was carried out with the Oncomine TCR Beta short-read assay. From the PCR reads, TCRdb called clonotypes with MiXCR, one entry per CDR3 protein. The repertoire holds more than 14,000 distinct CDR3 sequences, with almost 50% as singletons. Remarks on this clonotype: Its cognate antigen is unknown.

The chain employs TRBV27 and TRBJ2-5; 15 nucleotides agree with TRBD2. This sample comprised cultured CD4+ T cells from blood, obtained after SARS-CoV-2 vaccination. This TCR was recovered from a human donor with COVID-19. The CDR3: CASSFFRTSGGAGGETQYF. The CDR3 DNA sequence: TGTGCCAGCAGTTTTTTCCGGACTAGCGGGGGGGCAGGGGGAGAGACCCAGTACTTC.